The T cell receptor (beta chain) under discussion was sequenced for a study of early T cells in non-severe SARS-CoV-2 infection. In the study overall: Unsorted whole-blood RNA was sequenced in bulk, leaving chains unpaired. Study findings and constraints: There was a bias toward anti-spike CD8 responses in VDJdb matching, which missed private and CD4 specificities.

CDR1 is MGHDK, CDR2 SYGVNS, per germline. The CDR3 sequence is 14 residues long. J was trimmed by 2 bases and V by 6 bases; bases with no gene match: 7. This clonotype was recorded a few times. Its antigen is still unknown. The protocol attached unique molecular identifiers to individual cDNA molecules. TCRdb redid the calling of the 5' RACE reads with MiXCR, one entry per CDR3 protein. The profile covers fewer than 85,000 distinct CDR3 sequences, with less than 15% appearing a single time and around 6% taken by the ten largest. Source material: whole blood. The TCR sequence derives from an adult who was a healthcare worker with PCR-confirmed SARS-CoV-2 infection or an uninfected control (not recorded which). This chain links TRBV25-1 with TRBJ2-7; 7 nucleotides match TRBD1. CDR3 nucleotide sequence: TGTGCCAGCAGCAGAGGGGGCAGCGCCTACGAGCAGTACTTC. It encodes CASSRGGSAYEQYF.